The 30 T cell receptor beta chains in this list originate from one sample, sequenced in a study of post-analysis software for immune sequencing data. Study-wide results and limits: Relative to controls, patients had a few TRBV segments at higher frequency, with TRBV5-6, TRBV5-1 and TRBV20-1 among these.

The antigens of these receptors remain unknown. Prepared libraries of TCR beta cDNA carried unique molecular identifiers. A single record per CDR3 protein comes from TCRdb applying MiXCR to the PCR reads. There are about 200,000 distinct CDR3 sequences in the sample; approximately 29% occur only once, and nearly 3.5% lies in the top ten. Material: blood. The receptors were sampled from a girl aged 2 to 17 with multiple sclerosis.

CDR3 region: CASSYGQAYNEQFF. DNA of the CDR3: TGTGCCAGCAGTTACGGACAGGCGTACAATGAGCAGTTCTTC. The chain recombines TRBV7-9 with TRBJ2-1; 7 bases match TRBD1. CDR1 is SEHNR and CDR2 is FQNEAQ in the germline V gene (reference sequence). The CDR3 runs to 14 residues. The V segment lost 6 bases and the J segment 4 bases; nucleotides outside the gene matches: 6.

V gene TRBV5-1 combines with J gene TRBJ1-1; TRBD1 aligns across 8 bases. The trim removed 4 bases at V and 3 bases at J, leaving 11 bases unmatched. The CDR3 is 16 residues long. The germline CDR1 and CDR2 sequences are SGHRS and YFSETQ. The chain's CDR3 is CASSPRTGRGDTEAFF. Here the CDR3 DNA reads TGCGCCAGCAGCCCTCGGACAGGGCGGGGTGACACTGAAGCTTTCTTT.

The CDR3 here is CASSQDRGLGYTF. CDR3 nucleotide sequence: TGTGCCAGCAGCCAAGATCGGGGTCTTGGCTACACCTTC. This chain connects TRBV14 to TRBJ1-2, with unresolved D. CDR3 length: 13 residues. V gave up 0 bases and J gave up 7 bases, with 9 bases separating them. Germline CDR1 reads SGHDN; CDR2 reads FVKESK. Together with reference TRBV14 and TRBJ1-2, the CDR3 gives the full variable domain: EAGVTQFPSHSVIEKGQTVTLRCDPISGHDNLYWYRRVMGKEIKFLLHFVKESKQDESGMPNNRFLAERTGGTYSTLKVQPAELEDSGVYFCASSQDRGLGYTFGSGTRLTVV.

This clonotype was seen at least ten times. This chain connects TRBV4-1 to TRBJ1-2, with D perhaps TRBD1 (5 bases). Looked up from germline, CDR1 is MGHRA and CDR2 is YSYEKL. Between the trimmed V and J ends, which lost 0 bases and 8 bases, there was a span of 22 bases. The CDR3 has 17 amino acids. The CDR3 region has the DNA TGCGCCAGCAGCCAAGAATACAGGACCTCCCGTTTTGGGGGCTACACCTTC. Protein product: CASSQEYRTSRFGGYTF.

Note on this clonotype: The junction shows a germline mismatch at one end, possibly a read error. The genes are TRBV11-2 and TRBJ2-1, with a weak D call TRBD2 (5 bases). Per the germline V gene, CDR1 is SGHAT and CDR2 is FQNNGV. The CDR3 is 13 residues long. Here the CDR3 reads CAGSLDSANEQFF. The CDR3 region has the DNA TGTGCCGGCAGCTTAGATAGCGCCAATGAGCAGTTCTTC.

The chain couples TRBV5-1 to TRBJ2-7; 10 bases line up with TRBD2. Germline CDR1 reads SGHRS; CDR2 reads YFSETQ. The CDR3 totals 15 residues. The trim removed 0 bases at V and 7 bases at J, leaving 7 bases unmatched. The CDR3 spells CASSLASSGSFEQYF. The CDR3 DNA is TGCGCCAGCAGCTTGGCCTCTAGCGGGAGTTTTGAGCAGTACTTC.

This clonotype was recorded a few times. The V and J genes are TRBV20-1 and TRBJ2-5; perhaps TRBD2 as D (6 bases). V was clipped by 1 base and J by 2 bases, with 11 bases between them. This CDR3 is 14 amino acids long. The germline V gene encodes CDR1 DFQATT and CDR2 SNEGSKA (reference sequence). Written as DNA, the CDR3 is TGCAGTGCTAGAGTGGCCGGGAGACAAGAGACCCAGTACTTC. It specifies CSARVAGRQETQYF.

A note on this clonotype: Germline and junction disagree at one end, which may indicate a read error. V usage is TRBV6-2 or TRBV6-3 and J usage is TRBJ1-5; D possibly corresponds to TRBD1 (6 bases). This CDR3 is built from 15 residues. The V gene's germline CDR1 is MNHEY and CDR2 SVGEGT. CDR3 protein: CASRYYRVGNQPQHF. The CDR3 DNA reads TGTGCCAGCAGGTACTACAGGGTTGGCAATCAGCCCCAGCATTTT.

This clonotype was detected many times. The chain uses TRBV4-1 and TRBJ1-5; D possibly corresponds to TRBD1 (6 bases). The V gene lost 0 bases and the J gene lost 6 bases, with 15 bases spanning the gap. Germline-derived CDR1 and CDR2 are MGHRA and YSYEKL. The CDR3 contains 16 residues. For the CDR3, the DNA is TGCGCCAGCAGCCAAGATCCCAGGGGAGGTGGTCAGCCCCAGCATTTT. The encoded protein is CASSQDPRGGGQPQHF.

The chain links TRBV6-1 to TRBJ2-4; D not certain. CDR1 and CDR2 (germline): MNHNS, SASEGT. Trimming cost V 8 bases and J 0 bases, with 20 bases left between them. CDR3 length: 17 residues. The CDR3 sequence is CASPGPTDGLAKNIQYF. Here the CDR3 DNA reads TGTGCCAGCCCCGGCCCGACGGACGGGCTAGCCAAAAACATTCAGTACTTC.

This clonotype was counted many times. The chain combines TRBV5-1 with TRBJ2-7; D unresolved. The V and J ends lost 4 bases and 0 bases respectively, with 8 bases between them. Germline-derived CDR1 and CDR2 are SGHRS and YFSETQ. The CDR3 loop spans 13 amino acids. The CDR3 region is CASSQEVSYEQYF. In nucleotides, the CDR3 is TGCGCCAGCAGCCAAGAAGTCTCCTACGAGCAGTACTTC.

This chain joins TRBV5-1 and TRBJ2-2; 7 bases are shared with TRBD2. The CDR3 loop spans 15 amino acids. Per the germline V gene, CDR1 is SGHRS and CDR2 is YFSETQ. The ends lost 6 bases at V and 0 bases at J; junction bases unmatched: 5. The CDR3, as DNA: TGCGCCAGCACAGTACGGGGGGCGAACACCGGGGAGCTGTTTTTT. As protein: CASTVRGANTGELFF.

In this sample, this clonotype turned up many times. The CDR3 nucleotides are TGTGCCAGCAGCCGCGGGACAGTTACTAACTATGGCTACACCTTC. It is translated as CASSRGTVTNYGYTF. The gene calls are TRBV7-6 and TRBJ1-2; 7 nucleotides align to TRBD1. Per the germline V gene, CDR1 is SGHVS and CDR2 is FNYEAQ. The CDR3 is made up of 15 amino acids. With V trimmed by 5 bases and J by 0 bases, 6 bases remained unmatched.

This clonotype was recorded a few times. This chain uses TRBV15 with TRBJ1-1; the D gene is possibly TRBD1 (6 bases). Trimming pared 8 bases from V and 3 bases from J, leaving 13 bases between. Germline CDR1 and CDR2: LNHNV and YYDKDF (reference sequence). The CDR3 is made up of 13 amino acids. The chain's CDR3 is CATLRQADTEAFF. The CDR3 coding sequence is TGTGCCACCTTGAGACAGGCGGACACTGAAGCTTTCTTT.

The chain has TRBV6-6 and TRBJ1-6; unclear D gene. V was shortened by 7 bases and J by 2 bases, with 6 bases between the two germline ends. Germline lookup yields CDR1 MNHNY and CDR2 SVGAGI (reference sequence). The CDR3 runs to 13 residues. The CDR3 nucleotides are TGTGCCAGCACCGGGGCCTATAATTCACCCCTCCACTTT. Its protein is CASTGAYNSPLHF.

The chain combines TRBV20-1 with TRBJ2-3; D gene unclear. Germline V gene lookup returns CDR1 DFQATT and CDR2 SNEGSKA (reference sequence). The CDR3 runs to 13 residues. Trimming took 4 bases from V and 6 from J, leaving 14 bases between them. The chain's CDR3 is CSAKLTVADTQYF. The CDR3, as DNA: TGCAGTGCTAAATTAACTGTGGCGGATACGCAGTATTTT.

The genes are TRBV28 and TRBJ1-5; D might be TRBD1 (5 bases). Germline V gives CDR1 MDHEN, CDR2 SYDVKM. This CDR3 is built from 14 residues. V dropped 3 bases and J dropped 3 bases, with 9 bases sitting between them. The CDR3 DNA follows: TGTGCCAGCAGTTTCGGCAGGGACAATCAGCCCCAGCATTTT. Translating gives CASSFGRDNQPQHF.

This clonotype has a handful of counts. This may come from a read error, since a much larger clone is one base off. The chain links TRBV29-1 to TRBJ2-7, with 9 bases matching TRBD1. The CDR3 has 15 amino acids. Trimming cost V 1 base and J 10 bases; bases outside gene matches: 14. Germline V gives CDR1 SQVTM, CDR2 ANQGSEA. CDR3: CSVEGDRASREAQYF. CDR3 coding DNA: TGCAGCGTTGAAGGGGACAGGGCTTCACGAGAGGCCCAGTACTTC.

This clonotype has a single count. Since a much larger clone is just one base distant, this may be a read error. The chain uses TRBV6-2 or TRBV6-3 and TRBJ2-3; 9 positions agree with TRBD2. The CDR3 contains 15 residues. The germline V gene encodes CDR1 MNHEY and CDR2 SVGEGT. V lost 6 bases to trimming and J lost 1 base; unmatched junction nucleotides: 5. The CDR3 here is CASRRLAAGTDTQYF. In DNA, the CDR3 is TGTGCCAGCAGAAGACTAGCGGCTGGCACAGATACGCAGTATTTT.

The table lists this clonotype with many counts. This chain connects TRBV27 to TRBJ1-2; weak D call: TRBD1 (5 bases). CDR3 size: 17 residues. The germline CDR1 and CDR2 sequences are MNHEY and SMNVEV (reference sequence). The ends were cut back, 6 bases at V and 0 bases at J, with 20 bases in the middle. This CDR3 is CASSDQRTPATNYGYTF. The DNA for the CDR3 is TGTGCCAGCAGCGATCAGCGGACACCAGCTACTAACTATGGCTACACCTTC.

With respect to this clonotype: The junction and the germline gene differ at one end; a read error may be behind it. V is TRBV5-1 and J is TRBJ2-1; 13 bases align to TRBD2. Germline V gene lookup returns CDR1 SGHRS and CDR2 YFSETQ. The CDR3 spans 16 residues. The CDR3 DNA is TGCGCCAGCAGCGGTCGGACTAGCGGGAGCCCCAATGAGCGGTTCTTC. Amino acids: CASSGRTSGSPNERFF.

The chain employs TRBV28 and TRBJ2-1; perhaps TRBD2 as D (5 bases). CDR1 MDHEN and CDR2 SYDVKM come from the germline V gene. CDR3 length: 11 amino acids. V lost 6 bases and J 5 bases, leaving 5 bases between the germline ends. Here the CDR3 reads CASSGNNEQFF. In nucleotides, the CDR3 is TGTGCCAGCAGCGGGAACAATGAGCAGTTCTTC. Looking up the rest from reference TRBV28 and TRBJ2-1 gives the full variable domain: DVKVTQSSRYLVKRTGEKVFLECVQDMDHENMFWYRQDPGLGLRLIYFSYDVKMKEKGDIPEGYSVSREKKERFSLILESASTNQTSMYLCASSGNNEQFFGPGTRLTVL.

This clonotype has a count of ten or more. The genes are TRBV10-3 and TRBJ2-3; D ambiguous. V shed 8 bases and J shed 5 bases, with 8 bases lying between them. Germline loops: CDR1 ENHRY, CDR2 SYGVKD. This CDR3 is 11 amino acids long. CDR3: CAIGFGDTQYF. CDR3 nucleotides: TGTGCCATCGGTTTCGGAGATACGCAGTATTTT.

This clonotype was recorded a few times. The J gene is TRBJ1-4, the V gene TRBV3-1; TRBD1 matches at 7 bases. Germline trimming cut 8 bases from V and 8 bases from J; bases unmatched to any gene: 8. Per germline, CDR1 LGHDT and CDR2 YNNKEL (reference sequence). The CDR3 has 13 amino acids. This CDR3 reads CASGRGRGEKLFF. The CDR3 nucleotides read TGTGCCAGCGGGAGGGGGCGCGGCGAAAAACTGTTTTTT. Full variable domain (remainder filled in from reference TRBV3-1 and TRBJ1-4): DTAVSQTPKYLVTQMGNDKSIKCEQNLGHDTMYWYKQDSKKFLKIMFSYNNKELIINETVPNRFSPKSPDKAHLNLHINSLELGDSAVYFCASGRGRGEKLFFGSGTQLSVL.

Points on this clonotype: Given a much more abundant clone one base away, this may be a read error. The chain recombines TRBV15 with TRBJ2-5, with D perhaps given as TRBD1 or TRBD2 (5 bases each). Trimming pared 2 bases from V and 11 bases from J, leaving 24 bases between. The CDR3 has 16 residues. Germline V gene lookup returns CDR1 LNHNV and CDR2 YYDKDF (reference sequence). This CDR3 reads CATSRSPWDLSNEQYF. The CDR3 DNA follows: TGTGCCACCAGCAGATCACCGTGGGACCTGAGCAATGAGCAGTACTTC.

This clonotype came up a few times. V and J are TRBV5-1 and TRBJ2-5; D call uncertain. Germline V lookup: CDR1 SGHRS, CDR2 YFSETQ. The V end was cut by 3 bases, the J end by 5 bases, with 14 bases between. The CDR3 runs 14 residues. Written as DNA, the CDR3 is TGCGCCAGCAGCTCTGGACCCCTCGGGGAGACCCAGTACTTC. It specifies CASSSGPLGETQYF.

The V gene is TRBV28, the J gene TRBJ1-1; tentative D call: TRBD1 (5 bases). Germline loops: CDR1 MDHEN, CDR2 SYDVKM. The CDR3 is 13 amino acids. The V end was cut by 7 bases, the J end by 8 bases, with 17 bases between. The CDR3 DNA reads TGTGCCAGCACCTACGGGGACCCTGGGGAAGCTTTCTTT. It codes for CASTYGDPGEAFF.

With respect to this clonotype: A read error may be the cause here, since a much bigger clone is one base away. This chain links TRBV20-1 with TRBJ2-1; D unresolved. The DNA end lines up better with TRBJ2-7; the J call may be wrong. This CDR3 contains 16 residues. Per the germline V gene, CDR1 is DFQATT and CDR2 is SNEGSKA (reference sequence). CDR3 residues: CSARDLGLRSYNEQYF. As DNA, the CDR3 is TGCAGTGCTAGGGACCTGGGCCTCCGCTCCTACAATGAGCAGTACTTC.

This clonotype was seen a handful of times. This rearrangement joins TRBV6-6 to TRBJ2-7; the D gene is possibly TRBD2 (5 bases). V shed 7 bases and J shed 0 bases, with 13 bases lying between them. The germline V gene has CDR1 MNHNY and CDR2 SVGAGI (reference sequence). CDR3 length: 14 amino acids. Written as DNA, the CDR3 is TGTGCCAGCAACAGAGAAGGGAGCTCCTACGAGCAGTACGTC. It is translated as CASNREGSSYEQYV.

The rearrangement links TRBV5-6 to TRBJ1-1, with TRBD1 as a possible D gene (5 bases). Germline CDR1 is SGHDT and CDR2 is YYEEEE. The V gene lost 4 bases and the J gene lost 11 bases, with 21 bases spanning the gap. The CDR3 loop spans 14 amino acids. For the CDR3, the DNA is TGTGCCAGCAGCCCTACATACACACAGGCGCGTGCTTTCTTT. Protein sequence: CASSPTYTQARAFF.